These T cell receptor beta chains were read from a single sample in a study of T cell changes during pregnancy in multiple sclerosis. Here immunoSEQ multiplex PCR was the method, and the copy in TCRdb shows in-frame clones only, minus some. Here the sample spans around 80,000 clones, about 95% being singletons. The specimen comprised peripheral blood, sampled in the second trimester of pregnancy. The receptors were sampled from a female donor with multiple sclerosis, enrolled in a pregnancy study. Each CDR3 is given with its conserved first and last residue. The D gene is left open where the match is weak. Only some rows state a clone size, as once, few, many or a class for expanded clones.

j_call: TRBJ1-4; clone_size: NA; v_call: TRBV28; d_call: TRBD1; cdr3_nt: TGTGCCACCGCTCGGGGACAGTTAAATGAAAAACTGTTTTTT; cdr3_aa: CATARGQLNEKLFF
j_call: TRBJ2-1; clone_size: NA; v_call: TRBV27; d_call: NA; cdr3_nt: TGTGCCAGCAGGGTTAGCCCCAATGAGCAGTTCTTC; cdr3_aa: CASRVSPNEQFF
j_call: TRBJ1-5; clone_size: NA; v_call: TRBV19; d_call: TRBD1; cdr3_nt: TGTGCCAGTAGTATGCAGCAGGGGGCAAGAAATCAGCCCCAGCATTTT; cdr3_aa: CASSMQQGARNQPQHF
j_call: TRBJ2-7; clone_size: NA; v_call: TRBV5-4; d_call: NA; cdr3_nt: TGTGCCAGCAGCTTGGGCCAGGGGAGAAACGAGCAGTACTTC; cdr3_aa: CASSLGQGRNEQYF
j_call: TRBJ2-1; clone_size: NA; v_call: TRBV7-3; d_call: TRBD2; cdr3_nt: TGTGCCAGCAGCTTAGTCCTAGCGGGATCCTACAATGAGCAGTTCTTC; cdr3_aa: CASSLVLAGSYNEQFF
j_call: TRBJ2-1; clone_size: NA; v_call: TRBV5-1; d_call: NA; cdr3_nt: TGCGCCAGCAGCTTTACAGGGAACTCCTACAATGAGCAGTTCTTC; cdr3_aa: CASSFTGNSYNEQFF
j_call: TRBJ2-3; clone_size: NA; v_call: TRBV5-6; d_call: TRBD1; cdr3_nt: TGTGCCAGCAGCGTCTTCGGGACAGCGGAGGCAGATACGCAGTATTTT; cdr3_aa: CASSVFGTAEADTQYF
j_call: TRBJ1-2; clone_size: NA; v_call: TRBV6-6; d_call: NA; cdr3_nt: TGTGCCAGCAGACCCAGACAACCTAACTATGGCTACACCTTC; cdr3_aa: CASRPRQPNYGYTF
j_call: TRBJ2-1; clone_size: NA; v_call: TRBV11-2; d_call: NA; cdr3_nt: TGTGCCAGCAGCGCGCAGGGTTACAATGAGCAGTTCTTC; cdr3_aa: CASSAQGYNEQFF
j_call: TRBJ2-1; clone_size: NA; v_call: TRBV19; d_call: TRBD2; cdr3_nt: TGTGCCAGTAGATTGAGGCGGGAGGGCCCGTACAATGAGCAGTTCTTC; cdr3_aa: CASRLRREGPYNEQFF
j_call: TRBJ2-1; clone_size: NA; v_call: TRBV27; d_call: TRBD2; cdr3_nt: TGTGCCAGCAGTTCCCTGACTAGCGGGAGGGCCGAGGGTTACAATGAGCAGTTCTTC; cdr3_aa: CASSSLTSGRAEGYNEQFF
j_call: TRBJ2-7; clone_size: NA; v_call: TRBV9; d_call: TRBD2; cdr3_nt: TGTGCCAGCAGCGTAGCACCTAGCGGGAGTTCGGACGAGCAGTACTTC; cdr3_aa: CASSVAPSGSSDEQYF
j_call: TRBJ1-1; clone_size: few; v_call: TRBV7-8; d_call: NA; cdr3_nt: TGTGCCAGCAGCTCAGAGGCAAAGCTGAACACTGAAGCTTTCTTT; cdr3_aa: CASSSEAKLNTEAFF
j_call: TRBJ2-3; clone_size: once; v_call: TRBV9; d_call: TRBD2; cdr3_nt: TGTGCCAGCAGCGTGGGAGGGACTAGCGGGAGATTTACAGATACGCAGTATTTT; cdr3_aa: CASSVGGTSGRFTDTQYF
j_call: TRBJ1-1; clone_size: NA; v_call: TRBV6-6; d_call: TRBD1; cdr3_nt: TGTGCCAGCAGTTACAGGCAGGGGGCTGTGGGGACTGAAGCTTTCTTT; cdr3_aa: CASSYRQGAVGTEAFF
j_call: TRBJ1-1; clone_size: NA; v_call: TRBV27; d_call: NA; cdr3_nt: TGTGCCAGCAGTCGACCGGGGGTTAGGAACACTGAAGCTTTCTTT; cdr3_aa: CASSRPGVRNTEAFF
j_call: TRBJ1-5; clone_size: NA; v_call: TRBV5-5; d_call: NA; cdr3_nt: TGTGCCAGCAGCTTTAGGCGGGATAGCAATCAGCCCCAGCATTTT; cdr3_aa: CASSFRRDSNQPQHF
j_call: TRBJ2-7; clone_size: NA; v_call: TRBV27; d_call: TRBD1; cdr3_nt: TGTGCCAGCAGTTTCTCTCCGGGACAGACAAATCAGCAGTACTTC; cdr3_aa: CASSFSPGQTNQQYF
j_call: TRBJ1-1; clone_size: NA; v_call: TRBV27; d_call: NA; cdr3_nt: TGTGCCAGCAGTTTCTCGGGGAGGCACACTGAAGCTTTCTTT; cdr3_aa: CASSFSGRHTEAFF
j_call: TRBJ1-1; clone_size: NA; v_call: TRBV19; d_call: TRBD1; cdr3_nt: TGTGCCAGTAATACAGGGGAAACGAACACTGAAGCTTTCTTT; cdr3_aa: CASNTGETNTEAFF
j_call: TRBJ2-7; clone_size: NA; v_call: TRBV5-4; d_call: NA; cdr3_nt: TGTGCCAGCAGCTTGGCCCCCACTAGCTCCTACGAGCAGTACTTC; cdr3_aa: CASSLAPTSSYEQYF